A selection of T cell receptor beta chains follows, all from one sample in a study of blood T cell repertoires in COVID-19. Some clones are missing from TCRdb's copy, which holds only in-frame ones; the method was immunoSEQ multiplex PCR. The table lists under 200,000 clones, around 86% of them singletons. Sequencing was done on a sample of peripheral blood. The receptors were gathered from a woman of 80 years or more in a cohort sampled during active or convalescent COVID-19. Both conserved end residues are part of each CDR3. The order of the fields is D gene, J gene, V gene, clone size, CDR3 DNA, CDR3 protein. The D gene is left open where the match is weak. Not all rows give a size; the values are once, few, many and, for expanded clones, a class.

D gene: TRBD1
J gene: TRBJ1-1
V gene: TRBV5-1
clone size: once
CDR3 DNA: TGCGCCAGCAGCGAACAGGGGGGATATCTTGAAGCTTTCTTT
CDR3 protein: CASSEQGGYLEAFF

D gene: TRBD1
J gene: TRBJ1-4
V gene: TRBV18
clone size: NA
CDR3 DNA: TGTGCCAGCTCACTGGGACAGGGCGTGGAAAAACTGTTTTTT
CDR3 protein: CASSLGQGVEKLFF

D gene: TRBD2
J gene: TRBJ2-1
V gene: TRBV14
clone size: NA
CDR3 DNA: TGTGCCAGCAGCCAAGGTCTAGCGGGGGGGCCACTTCATCGCAATGAGCAGTTCTTC
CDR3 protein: CASSQGLAGGPLHRNEQFF

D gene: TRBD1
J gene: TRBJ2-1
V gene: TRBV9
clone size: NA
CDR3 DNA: TGTGCCAGCAGCGGCCGGGACAGGGCGTACAATGAGCAGTTCTTC
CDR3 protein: CASSGRDRAYNEQFF

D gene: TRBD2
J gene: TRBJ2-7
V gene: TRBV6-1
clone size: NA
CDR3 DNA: TGTGCCAGCAGTGAGGTTGGGGGGGGACCCTACGAGCAGTACTTC
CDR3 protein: CASSEVGGGPYEQYF

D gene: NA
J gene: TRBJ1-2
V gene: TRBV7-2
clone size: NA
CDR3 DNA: TGTGCCAGCAGCTTCCCCGGGACACGCTCCTACACCTTC
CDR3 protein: CASSFPGTRSYTF

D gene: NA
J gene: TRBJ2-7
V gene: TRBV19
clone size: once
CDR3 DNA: TGTGCCAGTAGTATAGATCCATCACCTAAATACGAGCAGTACTTC
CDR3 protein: CASSIDPSPKYEQYF

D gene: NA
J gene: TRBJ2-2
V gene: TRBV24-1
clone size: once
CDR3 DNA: TGTGCCACCAGTGATTTCCAGACCGGGGAGCTGTTTTTT
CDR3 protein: CATSDFQTGELFF

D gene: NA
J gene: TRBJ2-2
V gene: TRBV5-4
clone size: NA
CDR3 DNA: TGTGCCAGCAGCCCAGACGCGGGCCCCCCCGGGGAGCTGTTTTTT
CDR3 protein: CASSPDAGPPGELFF

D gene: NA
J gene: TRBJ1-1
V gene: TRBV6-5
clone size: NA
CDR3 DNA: TGTGCCAGCACAGAGGGAGGGCTTAACACTGAAGCTTTCTTT
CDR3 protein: CASTEGGLNTEAFF

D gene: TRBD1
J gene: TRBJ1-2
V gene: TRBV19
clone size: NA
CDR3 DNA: TGTGCCAGTTCTACAGGGGAATATGGCTACACCTTC
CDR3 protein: CASSTGEYGYTF

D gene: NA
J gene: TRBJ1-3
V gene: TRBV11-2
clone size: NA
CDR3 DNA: TGTGCCAGCAGACTTGGGAGGGGCGCCTCTGGAAACACCATATATTTT
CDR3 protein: CASRLGRGASGNTIYF

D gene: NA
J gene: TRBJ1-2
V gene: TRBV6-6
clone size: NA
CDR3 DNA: TGTGCCAGCAGTCAACGGGGGGGAGGGCCGGCCCGGAACTATGGCTACACCTTC
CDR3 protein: CASSQRGGGPARNYGYTF

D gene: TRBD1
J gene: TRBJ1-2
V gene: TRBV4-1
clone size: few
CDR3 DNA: TGCGCCAGCAGCCGGATAGGACAGGGTGGCTCTCGCTTC
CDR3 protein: CASSRIGQGGSRF

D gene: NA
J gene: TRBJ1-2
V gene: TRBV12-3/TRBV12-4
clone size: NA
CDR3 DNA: TGTGCCAGCAGCCCAGCGAGGGGGTTTGGCTACACCTTC
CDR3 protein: CASSPARGFGYTF

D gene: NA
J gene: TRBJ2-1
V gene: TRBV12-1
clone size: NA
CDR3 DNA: TGTGCCAGCAGCTGTCCGGGGAGCGGGATCTGCAATGAGCAGTTCTTC
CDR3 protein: CASSCPGSGICNEQFF

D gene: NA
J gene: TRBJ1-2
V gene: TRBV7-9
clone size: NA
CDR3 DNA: TGTGCCAGCAGCGGGGCAGACAACTATGGCTACACCTTC
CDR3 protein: CASSGADNYGYTF

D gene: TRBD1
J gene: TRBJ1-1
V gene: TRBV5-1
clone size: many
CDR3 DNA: TGCGCCAGCAGCTTCACCGGACAGGGAACAAACACTGAAGCTTTCTTT
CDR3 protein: CASSFTGQGTNTEAFF

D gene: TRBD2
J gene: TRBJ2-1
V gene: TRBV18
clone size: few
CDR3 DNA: TGTGCCAGCTCACCGCTAGCGGGGGCCTCCAATGAGCAGTTCTTC
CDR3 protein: CASSPLAGASNEQFF

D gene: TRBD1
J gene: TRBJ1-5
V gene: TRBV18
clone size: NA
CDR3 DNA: TGTGCCAGCTCACCACAGGGGGCCAGCAATCAGCCCCAGCATTTT
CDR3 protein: CASSPQGASNQPQHF

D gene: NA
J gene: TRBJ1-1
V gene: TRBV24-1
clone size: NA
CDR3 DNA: TGTGCCACCAGTGACCCCCCCCCAGCGACTGAAGCTTTCTTT
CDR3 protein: CATSDPPPATEAFF

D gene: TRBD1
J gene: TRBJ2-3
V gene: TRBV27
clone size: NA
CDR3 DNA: TGTGCCAGCAGTTACTCGGACAGGGGCACAGATACGCAGTATTTT
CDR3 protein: CASSYSDRGTDTQYF

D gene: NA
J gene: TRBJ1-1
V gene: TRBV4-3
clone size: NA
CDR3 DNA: TGCGCCAGCAGCCAAGGACCGGGACTGCAGAACACTGAAGCTTTCTTT
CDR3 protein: CASSQGPGLQNTEAFF

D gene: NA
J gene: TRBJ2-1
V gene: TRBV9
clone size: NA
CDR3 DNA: TGTGCCAGCAGCGTAACGACCGAAAGACATACCTACAATGAGCAGTTCTTC
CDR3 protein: CASSVTTERHTYNEQFF

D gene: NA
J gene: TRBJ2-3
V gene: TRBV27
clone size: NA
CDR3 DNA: TGTGCCAGCACTAGTCTGCTCTGGGATACGCAGTATTTT
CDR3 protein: CASTSLLWDTQYF

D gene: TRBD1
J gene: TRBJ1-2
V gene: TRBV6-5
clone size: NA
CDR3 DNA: TGTGCCAGCAGTTTGTTTGGGACAGGGGATAACTATGGCTACACCTTC
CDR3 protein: CASSLFGTGDNYGYTF

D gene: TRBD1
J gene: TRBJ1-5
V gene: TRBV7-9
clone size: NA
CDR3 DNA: TGTGCCAGCGGGGACAGTGCACAGCCCCAGCATTTT
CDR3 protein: CASGDSAQPQHF

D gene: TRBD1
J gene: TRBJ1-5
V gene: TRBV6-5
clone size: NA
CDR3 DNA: TGTGCCACCATCATGGCAGGGGGCGCCGGTCAGCCCCAGCATTTT
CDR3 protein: CATIMAGGAGQPQHF

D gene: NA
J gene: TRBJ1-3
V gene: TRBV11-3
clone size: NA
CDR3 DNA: TGTGCCAGCAGTTCGGGGGGCCGGTCTGGAAACACCATATATTTT
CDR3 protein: CASSSGGRSGNTIYF

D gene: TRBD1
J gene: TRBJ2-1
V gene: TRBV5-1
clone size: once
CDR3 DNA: TGCGCCAGCAGCTTTGAGGGGGCTGCCTACAATGAGCAGTTCTTC
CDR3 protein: CASSFEGAAYNEQFF

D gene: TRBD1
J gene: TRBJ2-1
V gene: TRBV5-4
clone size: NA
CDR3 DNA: TGTGCCAGCAGCTTGGGTGGGACAGGGAATCTCAATGAGCAGTTCTTC
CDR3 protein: CASSLGGTGNLNEQFF

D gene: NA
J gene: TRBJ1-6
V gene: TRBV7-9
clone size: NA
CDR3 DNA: TGTGCCAGCAGCTTAGCCGGGGTAATAGGGTATAATTCACCCCTCCACTTT
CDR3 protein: CASSLAGVIGYNSPLHF

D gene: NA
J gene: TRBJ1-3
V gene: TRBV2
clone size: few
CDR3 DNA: TGTGCCAGCAGTCCAGACAGGAACTCTGGAAACACCATATATTTT
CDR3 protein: CASSPDRNSGNTIYF

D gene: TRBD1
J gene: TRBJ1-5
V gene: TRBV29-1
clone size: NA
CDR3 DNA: TGCAGCGCCTCCGGGACAGGTTCCTATAGCAATCAGCCCCAGCATTTT
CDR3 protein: CSASGTGSYSNQPQHF

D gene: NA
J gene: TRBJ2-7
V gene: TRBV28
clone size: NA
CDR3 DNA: TGTGCCAGCAGAGTCGGGGGACCGTCCTCCTACGAGCAGTACTTC
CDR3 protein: CASRVGGPSSYEQYF

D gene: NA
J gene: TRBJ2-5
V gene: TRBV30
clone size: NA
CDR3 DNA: TGTGCCCGCCAGGGTTTTCGAGAGACCCAGTACTTC
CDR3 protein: CARQGFRETQYF

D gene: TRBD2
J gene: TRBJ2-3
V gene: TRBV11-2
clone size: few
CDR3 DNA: TGTGCCAGCAGCTCAAGCGGGAGGTTGTTTAGCACAGATACGCAGTATTTT
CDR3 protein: CASSSSGRLFSTDTQYF

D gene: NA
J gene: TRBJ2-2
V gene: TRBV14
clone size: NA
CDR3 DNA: TGTGCCAGCAGCCAAGATTTCAGGCCCACCGGGGAGCTGTTTTTT
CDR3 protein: CASSQDFRPTGELFF

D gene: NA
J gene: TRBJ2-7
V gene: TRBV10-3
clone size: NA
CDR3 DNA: TGTGCCATCAGTGACCCCGCCGGGACTCAGACCTACGAGCAGTACTTC
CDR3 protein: CAISDPAGTQTYEQYF

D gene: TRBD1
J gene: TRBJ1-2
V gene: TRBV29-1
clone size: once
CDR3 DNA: TGCAGCGTTTACGGGACAGGGAATGGCTACACCTTC
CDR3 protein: CSVYGTGNGYTF

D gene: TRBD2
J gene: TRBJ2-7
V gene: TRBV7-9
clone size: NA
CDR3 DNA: TGTGCCAGCAGCTCCCCCGGGCGGGGGGCTTCCTACGAGCAGTACTTC
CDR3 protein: CASSSPGRGASYEQYF

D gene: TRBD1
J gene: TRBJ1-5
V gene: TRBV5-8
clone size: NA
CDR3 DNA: TGTGCCAGCAGGCTGGGACAGCTTTATAGCAATCAGCCCCAGCATTTT
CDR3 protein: CASRLGQLYSNQPQHF

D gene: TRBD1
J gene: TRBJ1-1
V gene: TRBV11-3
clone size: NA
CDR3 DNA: TGTGCCAGCAGCCCTCGGACAGGGGCACGGGACACTGAAGCTTTCTTT
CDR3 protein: CASSPRTGARDTEAFF

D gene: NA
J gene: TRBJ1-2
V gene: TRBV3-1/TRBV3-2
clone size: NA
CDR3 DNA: TGTGCCAGCAGCCAAGATCACGGGGTAGGCTATGGCTACACCTTC
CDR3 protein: CASSQDHGVGYGYTF

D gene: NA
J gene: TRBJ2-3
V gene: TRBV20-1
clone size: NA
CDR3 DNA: TGCAGTGCCGCGACAGATACGCAGTATTTT
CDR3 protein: CSAATDTQYF

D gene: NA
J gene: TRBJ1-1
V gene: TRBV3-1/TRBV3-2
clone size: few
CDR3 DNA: TGTGCCAGCAGCCAAGATGGGCCGAGGAACACTGAAGCTTTCTTT
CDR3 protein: CASSQDGPRNTEAFF

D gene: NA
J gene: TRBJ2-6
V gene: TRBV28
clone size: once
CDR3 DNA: TGTGCCAGCAGTTTCATGACAGCTTCTGGGGCCAACGTCCTGACTTTC
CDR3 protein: CASSFMTASGANVLTF

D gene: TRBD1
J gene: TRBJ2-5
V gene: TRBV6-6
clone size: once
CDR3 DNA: TGTGCCAGCACCGGGGACAGGGGGATCGAGACCCAGTACTTC
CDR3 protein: CASTGDRGIETQYF

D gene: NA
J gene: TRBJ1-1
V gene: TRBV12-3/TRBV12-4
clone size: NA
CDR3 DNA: TGTGCCAGCAGTTTCCCGAATCAGGATGAAGCTTTCTTT
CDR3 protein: CASSFPNQDEAFF

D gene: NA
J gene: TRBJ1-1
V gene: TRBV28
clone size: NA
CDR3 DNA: TGTGCCAGCAGTGGGTTGGGGGGGGGACGGAGGAACACTGAAGCTTTCTTT
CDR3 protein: CASSGLGGGRRNTEAFF

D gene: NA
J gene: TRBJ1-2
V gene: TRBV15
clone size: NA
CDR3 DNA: TGTGCCACCAGCCCCCGAGGGATGCACTATGGCTACACCTTC
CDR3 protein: CATSPRGMHYGYTF

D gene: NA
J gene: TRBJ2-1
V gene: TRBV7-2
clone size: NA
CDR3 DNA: TGTGCCAGCAGCCCACGCCGGTATGAGCAGTTCTTC
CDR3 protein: CASSPRRYEQFF